Reported below is one T cell receptor (beta chain). Its antigen is unidentified. TCRdb keeps only in-frame clones here, not all; method: immunoSEQ multiplex PCR. This sample yields about 13,000 clones, of which just over 85% are seen a single time; around 58% belongs to the top ten. The J segment lost 7 bases and the V segment lost 4 bases, leaving 9 bases of the junction unmatched. Germline values: CDR1 MNHEY, CDR2 SMNVEV (reference sequence). The CDR3 loop spans 14 amino acids. The sample originates from a study of T cells in localized non-small cell lung cancer. Study findings and constraints: Heterogeneity remains possible because sequencing was limited to only one tumor region. Among the tissues sampled, uninvolved adjacent lung had the highest T cell clonality, above tumor. Adjacent lung had a median around 50 of the 100 largest tumor clones.

Sample: peripheral blood, taken before any cancer treatment. This sequence joins TRBV27 and TRBJ1-1; 7 positions match TRBD1. This TCR came from a male donor aged 60 or older with stage III lung adenocarcinoma. The CDR3 is CASSSRQGWIEAFF. In DNA form, the CDR3 reads TGTGCCAGCAGTTCCCGACAGGGTTGGATTGAAGCTTTCTTT.